The 19 T cell receptor beta chains below were found in one sample sequenced in a study of early T cells in non-severe SARS-CoV-2 infection (dated by TCRdb to the early 2020s). Libraries were prepared through 5' RACE. The listed sequencing device is NextSeq 500. TCRdb took the public reads, trimmed them with fastp at Q25, ran MiXCR for clone calling and kept in-frame beta chains. Entries are consolidated by CDR3 protein sequence, retaining the most common genes and DNA. Recorded for this sample are tens of thousands of distinct CDR3 sequences; 4% to 5% of them occurred a single time. Roughly 4.2% of the sample lies in the top ten. Sequencing used whole blood. The receptors stem from an adult who was a healthcare worker with PCR-confirmed SARS-CoV-2 infection or an uninfected control (not recorded which).

This clonotype was recorded many times. V usage is TRBV15 and J usage is TRBJ1-2; TRBD1 agrees at 8 bases. V lost 4 bases, J lost 7 bases, and 8 bases stayed unmatched. Germline V gene lookup returns CDR1 LNHNV and CDR2 YYDKDF (reference sequence). The CDR3 is 14 amino acids. CDR3 protein: CATSILGQDSGYTF. The CDR3 nucleotides read TGTGCCACCAGCATATTGGGACAGGATTCTGGCTACACCTTC.

This clonotype has a count of ten or more. The J gene is TRBJ2-7, the V gene TRBV9, with D perhaps TRBD1 or TRBD2 (5 bases each). Germline values: CDR1 SGDLS, CDR2 YYNGEE. Trimming removed 7 bases at V and 5 bases at J, with 13 bases between. This CDR3 comprises 12 residues. This chain's CDR3 is CASGAGTHEQYF. In DNA form, the CDR3 reads TGTGCCAGCGGGGCAGGGACCCACGAGCAGTACTTC.

In its sample, this clonotype was seen a few times. The chain combines TRBV29-1 with TRBJ2-7; 10 bases match TRBD2. CDR1 is SQVTM, CDR2 ANQGSEA, per germline. V trimming: 6 bases; J trimming: 5 bases; junction bases outside the gene matches: 7. The CDR3 is 13 amino acids. CDR3 DNA: TGCAGCGTGCTAGCGGGAGTTTTCGACGAGCAGTACTTC. Its translation is CSVLAGVFDEQYF.

This clonotype was counted at least ten times. The CDR3 loop reads CASSLDSFTDTQYF. The DNA for the CDR3 is TGTGCCAGCAGCTTAGATAGTTTCACAGATACGCAGTATTTT. The J gene is TRBJ2-3, the V gene TRBV11-2; D not certain. The CDR3 has 14 residues. Germline V gene lookup returns CDR1 SGHAT and CDR2 FQNNGV. V was trimmed by 0 bases and J by 2 bases, leaving 6 bases between them.

This clonotype was seen repeatedly, ten times or more. DNA for the CDR3: TGTGCCAGCAGTGAAGCTCAGCGAAATAATTCACCCCTCCACTTT. Protein sequence: CASSEAQRNNSPLHF. The chain uses TRBV2 and TRBJ1-6; D is ambiguous. Germline CDR1 is SNHLY and CDR2 is FYNNEI. V was cut by 0 bases and J by 5 bases, with 8 bases left in between. The length of the CDR3 is 15 residues.

This clonotype was found many times. In DNA form, the CDR3 reads TGTGCCAGCAGCCTCGAGACAGGGAGCAAAAGTTTGTTTTTT. Translated: CASSLETGSKSLFF. The chain is built from TRBV7-6 and TRBJ1-4; 7 bases are shared with TRBD1. The CDR3 totals 14 residues. Germline trimming cut 5 bases from V and 15 bases from J; bases unmatched to any gene: 15. Germline CDR1 reads SGHVS; CDR2 reads FNYEAQ. Together with reference TRBV7-6 and TRBJ1-4, the CDR3 gives the full variable domain: GAGVSQSPRYKVTKRGQDVALRCDPISGHVSLYWYRQALGQGPEFLTYFNYEAQQDKSGLPNDRFSAERPEGSISTLTIQRTEQRDSAMYRCASSLETGSKSLFFGSGTQLSVL.

The CDR3 DNA reads TGCAGCGTTGAAAGGGTGATGAACTATGGCTACACCTTC. Amino acids: CSVERVMNYGYTF. The chain joins TRBV29-1 to TRBJ1-2; D is uncertain. This CDR3 region has 13 residues. The germline V and J ends were trimmed by 2 bases and 2 bases, with 9 bases remaining between them. CDR1 SQVTM and CDR2 ANQGSEA come from the germline V gene.

This clonotype was picked up many times. The rearrangement joins TRBV15 to TRBJ1-1; the D is unclear. CDR1 and CDR2 (germline): LNHNV, YYDKDF (reference sequence). Between the trimmed V and J ends, which lost 6 bases and 1 base, there was a span of 9 bases. This CDR3 contains 13 residues. The DNA for the CDR3 is TGTGCCACCAGGCTCGGTCAGAACACTGAAGCTTTCTTT. It translates to CATRLGQNTEAFF.

This clonotype was observed many times. V and J are TRBV24-1 and TRBJ1-1, with D possibly TRBD1 on 5 matching bases. Germline V lookup: CDR1 KGHDR, CDR2 SFDVKD. There are 15 residues in the CDR3. V lost 7 bases and J lost 6, with 20 bases in between. Here the CDR3 reads CATSPITTRVPEAFF. The CDR3, as DNA: TGTGCCACCAGCCCGATAACTACCAGGGTGCCTGAAGCTTTCTTT.

The sample holds many counts of this clonotype. V is TRBV30 and J is TRBJ1-6; TRBD1 might be the D (5 bases). The CDR3 is 14 amino acids. The V end was cut by 0 bases, the J end by 7 bases, with 10 bases between. Looked up from germline, CDR1 is GTSNPN and CDR2 is SVGIG (reference sequence). DNA of the CDR3: TGTGCCTGGAGTGTGCCCAGGGCCAATTCACCCCTCCACTTT. This encodes CAWSVPRANSPLHF.

The chain uses TRBV2 and TRBJ1-4; no clear D gene. The CDR3 has 16 residues. Germline V CDR1 and CDR2: SNHLY, FYNNEI. Trimming removed 1 base at V and 2 bases at J, with 11 bases between. DNA of the CDR3: TGTGCCAGCAGTGAAGTCCGGTTTTGGACTAATGAAAAACTGTTTTTT. Protein sequence: CASSEVRFWTNEKLFF. The variable domain in full, with the rest retrieved from reference TRBV2 and TRBJ1-4, is EPEVTQTPSHQVTQMGQEVILRCVPISNHLYFYWYRQILGQKVEFLVSFYNNEISEKSEIFDDQFSVERPDGSNFTLKIRSTKLEDSAMYFCASSEVRFWTNEKLFFGSGTQLSVL.

Within the sample, this clonotype is medium-sized. The chain combines TRBV11-2 with TRBJ2-2; D is unresolved. The ends were cut back, 3 bases at V and 11 bases at J, with 7 bases in the middle. The length of the CDR3 is 11 residues. The germline V gene has CDR1 SGHAT and CDR2 FQNNGV. CDR3: CASSFGPELFF. The DNA of the CDR3 is TGTGCCAGCAGCTTTGGTCCAGAGCTGTTTTTT. Combining the CDR3 with reference TRBV11-2 and TRBJ2-2 gives the whole variable domain EAGVAQSPRYKIIEKRQSVAFWCNPISGHATLYWYQQILGQGPKLLIQFQNNGVVDDSQLPKDRFSAERLKGVDSTLKIQPAKLEDSAVYLCASSFGPELFFGEGSRLTVL.

This clonotype was picked up a small number of times. One end of the junction fails to match germline, which may point to a read error. The rearrangement uses TRBV4-1 and TRBJ2-7; 10 bases match TRBD2. The CDR3 covers 16 residues. Germline V gene lookup returns CDR1 MGHRA and CDR2 YSYEKL. The CDR3 sequence: CANSQEGLAASYEQYF. CDR3 DNA: TGCGCCAACAGCCAAGAAGGACTAGCGGCCTCCTACGAGCAGTACTTC.

This clonotype was detected ten times or more. The chain has TRBV15 and TRBJ1-3; D gene ambiguous. Germline loops: CDR1 LNHNV, CDR2 YYDKDF (reference sequence). This CDR3 has 17 residues. The germline V and J ends were trimmed by 4 bases and 5 bases, with 21 bases remaining between them. The CDR3, as DNA: TGTGCCACCAGCAACGGACGGGCGGGCATGGGGAGAAACACCATATATTTT. It is translated as CATSNGRAGMGRNTIYF.

This clonotype was detected many times. Germline is not matched at one junction end, which may reflect a read error. The J gene is TRBJ2-4, the V gene TRBV10-2; tentatively, D is TRBD1 (5 bases). Germline-derived CDR1 and CDR2 are WSHSY and SAAADI. The CDR3 is 12 residues long. CDR3 residues: CASSEPRQIIDF. CDR3 nucleotides: TGCGCCAGCAGTGAGCCCCGACAGATCATAGACTTC.

The chain joins TRBV12-3 or TRBV12-4 to TRBJ1-2; 7 bases line up with TRBD1. The CDR3 sequence is 15 residues long. Trimming removed 6 bases from V and 1 base from J; junction bases left unmatched: 8. CDR3 in amino acids: CASSPQGQLNYGYTF. The DNA of the CDR3 is TGTGCCAGCAGCCCCCAGGGACAGCTTAACTATGGCTACACCTTC.

CDR3 sequence: CASGPSGLAGNEQFF. The CDR3 DNA sequence: TGTGCTAGTGGTCCATCGGGACTAGCGGGCAATGAGCAGTTCTTC. The chain carries TRBV12-5 and TRBJ2-1; TRBD2 aligns across 12 bases. The CDR3 spans 15 residues. Germline CDR1 and CDR2: LGHNT and FRNRAP. J gave up 6 bases and V 5 bases, and 5 bases lay outside the gene matches. Using reference TRBV12-5 and TRBJ2-1 for the parts outside the CDR3, the full variable domain is DARVTQTPRHKVTEMGQEVTMRCQPILGHNTVFWYRQTMMQGLELLAYFRNRAPLDDSGMPKDRFSAEMPDATLATLKIQPSEPRDSAVYFCASGPSGLAGNEQFFGPGTRLTVL.

This clonotype was seen at least ten times. This rearrangement joins TRBV7-8 to TRBJ2-4; D remains unclear. The CDR3 is made up of 15 amino acids. The V gene lost 4 bases and the J gene lost 3 bases, with 13 bases spanning the gap. The germline CDR1 and CDR2 sequences are SGHVS and FQNEAQ. CDR3 nucleotides: TGTGCCAGCAGCTCCCGACGGTTCGGCAAAAACATTCAGTACTTC. Its protein is CASSSRRFGKNIQYF.

A single count supports this clonotype. Just one base apart from a much larger clone, this may be a read error. V is TRBV4-2 and J is TRBJ1-1; TRBD1 matches at 7 bases. The V segment lost 5 bases and the J segment 5 bases; nucleotides outside the gene matches: 17. CDR3 length: 17 residues. Per germline, CDR1 LGHNA and CDR2 YNFKEQ. The CDR3 loop reads CASSARPEGTARTEAFF. The CDR3 nucleotides are TGTGCCAGCAGCGCCCGGCCGGAGGGGACAGCGCGTACTGAAGCTTTCTTT.